Following are 13 T cell receptor beta chains from one sample sequenced in a study of beta chain features in type 1 diabetes. Findings and caveats of the study: Type 1 diabetes patients had moderately but significantly shorter TCRB CDR3s in all four CD4+ subsets.

Isolated RNA was reverse transcribed in full, so expressed TCRB transcripts were sequenced. Sequenced by immunoSEQ multiplex PCR; TCRdb stores in-frame clones only, minus some. The sample includes approximately 70,000 clones, roughly 49% of them seen just once. These receptors' targets are unknown. The sequencing input was central memory CD4+ T cells from blood. These receptors all come from a man aged 30 to 39 with type 1 diabetes.

This clone has just a few counts. The V and J genes are TRBV7-9 and TRBJ2-7; 9 bases fit TRBD1. CDR3 size: 15 residues. CDR1 and CDR2 (germline): SEHNR, FQNEAQ (reference sequence). V shed 4 bases and J 3 bases; nucleotides not matched to a gene: 7. The chain's CDR3 is CASSSTGQGIYEQYF. In nucleotides, the CDR3 is TGTGCCAGCAGCTCCACGGGACAGGGTATCTACGAGCAGTACTTC. Filled out from reference TRBV7-9 and TRBJ2-7, the complete variable domain reads DTGVSQNPRHKITKRGQNVTFRCDPISEHNRLYWYRQTLGQGPEFLTYFQNEAQLEKSRLLSDRFSAERPKGSFSTLEIQRTEQGDSAMYLCASSSTGQGIYEQYFGPGTRLTVT.

The table lists this clone with a few counts. Other DNA sequences of this sample code for an identical CDR3. The genes are TRBV18 and TRBJ1-1; no clear D gene. The length of the CDR3 is 14 residues. The germline V gene encodes CDR1 KGHSH and CDR2 LQKENI. The ends were cut back, 0 bases at V and 0 bases at J, with 5 bases in the middle. The DNA for the CDR3 is TGTGCCAGCTCACCACCATCAATGAACACTGAAGCTTTCTTT. Translation: CASSPPSMNTEAFF.

V is TRBV6-1 and J is TRBJ2-7, with D perhaps TRBD1 (5 bases). Germline V gene sequence: CDR1 MNHNS, CDR2 SASEGT. V lost 6 bases and J 2 bases, leaving 14 bases between the germline ends. This CDR3 is 14 amino acids long. CDR3 sequence: CASRTGGDTYEQYF. The CDR3 nucleotides read TGTGCCAGCAGAACAGGTGGCGATACCTACGAGCAGTACTTC.

This clone was counted only a few times. The chain joins TRBV11-2 to TRBJ2-7; D may be TRBD2 (5 bases). Germline V gene sequence: CDR1 SGHAT, CDR2 FQNNGV. Trimming removed 5 bases from V and 0 bases from J, with 17 bases in between. This CDR3 is built from 16 residues. Here the CDR3 reads CASSRLPDSSSYEQYF. Here the CDR3 DNA reads TGTGCCAGCAGCCGCCTCCCGGACTCCAGCTCCTACGAGCAGTACTTC.

This clone was seen a handful of times. V usage is TRBV18 and J usage is TRBJ1-1; weak D call: TRBD1 (6 bases). Germline assignment: CDR1 KGHSH and CDR2 LQKENI. CDR3 length: 15 residues. Trimming took off 3 bases at V and 4 bases at J, with 15 bases between the two ends. The CDR3 bases are TGTGCCAGCTCACCCCCCGGGGGGCTGGGCACTGAAGCTTTCTTT. This translates into CASSPPGGLGTEAFF.

The sample holds a few counts of this clone. J is TRBJ2-2 and V is TRBV2; D may be TRBD2 (5 bases). This CDR3 region has 13 residues. Germline V CDR1 and CDR2: SNHLY, FYNNEI. The V end lost 7 bases, the J end lost 5 bases, and 11 bases lay between the germline ends. The CDR3 bases are TGTGCCAGCAAACAAGCGGTTACCGGGGAGCTGTTTTTT. Protein: CASKQAVTGELFF.

The chain uses TRBV6-5 and TRBJ1-2; 9 bases map to TRBD1. The CDR3 contains 14 residues. The germline gives CDR1 MNHEY, CDR2 SVGAGI. Germline trimming cut 10 bases from V and 8 bases from J; bases unmatched to any gene: 14. The CDR3 DNA reads TGTGCCATCCATTCCCCGGGGACAGGGTTCGGCTACACCTTC. Protein product: CAIHSPGTGFGYTF.

This clone has a handful of counts. The genes are TRBV5-4 and TRBJ2-2; tentative D call: TRBD2 (6 bases). Trimming cost V 2 bases and J 0 bases, with 8 bases left between them. From germline, CDR1 is SGHNT and CDR2 YYREEE (reference sequence). CDR3 length: 15 residues. The DNA for the CDR3 is TGTGCCAGCAGCTTAGGAGGGTCGAACACCGGGGAGCTGTTTTTT. Encoded protein: CASSLGGSNTGELFF.

The rearrangement uses TRBV5-1 and TRBJ2-4; 7 positions agree with TRBD2. After removal of 0 bases from V and 0 bases from J, the junction contained 3 bases not matched to a gene. CDR3 length: 16 amino acids. Per germline, CDR1 SGHRS and CDR2 YFSETQ. The CDR3 DNA reads as TGCGCCAGCAGCTTGGAGCGGGGCTTAGCCAAAAACATTCAGTACTTC. Translating gives CASSLERGLAKNIQYF.

This clone was picked up one time. The gene calls are TRBV7-2 and TRBJ1-3; D remains ambiguous. This CDR3 comprises 14 residues. V was cut by 5 bases and J by 0 bases, with 8 bases left in between. Germline V gene lookup returns CDR1 SGHTA and CDR2 FQGNSA. The CDR3 region has the DNA TGTGCCAGCAGCCCTATGAGCTCTGGAAACACCATATATTTT. Translated: CASSPMSSGNTIYF.

The chain has TRBV6-5 and TRBJ2-3; 8 nucleotides line up with TRBD1. Trimming at V came to 5 bases and at J to 1 base, leaving 2 bases not matched to a gene. Per germline, CDR1 MNHEY and CDR2 SVGAGI. The CDR3 is 14 amino acids. The CDR3: CASSRRGRTDTQYF. As DNA, the CDR3 is TGTGCCAGCAGTCGCAGGGGGCGCACAGATACGCAGTATTTT.

V gene TRBV27 combines with J gene TRBJ1-5; D might be TRBD1 (5 bases). Germline V lookup: CDR1 MNHEY, CDR2 SMNVEV (reference sequence). The CDR3 loop spans 15 amino acids. Trimming cost V 5 bases and J 6 bases, with 17 bases left between them. The CDR3 is CASSMRGGIGQPQHF. In DNA form, the CDR3 reads TGTGCCAGCAGTATGAGGGGAGGGATAGGTCAGCCCCAGCATTTT.

This clone occurred many times. An end of the junction differs from the germline gene, which may be a read error. The chain couples TRBV6-6 to TRBJ1-6, with 7 positions matching TRBD1. The CDR3 spans 11 residues. Germline-derived CDR1 and CDR2 are MNHNY and SVGAGI (reference sequence). The CDR3 protein is CASSGLGTVIF. In DNA form, the CDR3 reads TGTGCCAGCAGTGGTTTAGGGACAGTGATCTTT.